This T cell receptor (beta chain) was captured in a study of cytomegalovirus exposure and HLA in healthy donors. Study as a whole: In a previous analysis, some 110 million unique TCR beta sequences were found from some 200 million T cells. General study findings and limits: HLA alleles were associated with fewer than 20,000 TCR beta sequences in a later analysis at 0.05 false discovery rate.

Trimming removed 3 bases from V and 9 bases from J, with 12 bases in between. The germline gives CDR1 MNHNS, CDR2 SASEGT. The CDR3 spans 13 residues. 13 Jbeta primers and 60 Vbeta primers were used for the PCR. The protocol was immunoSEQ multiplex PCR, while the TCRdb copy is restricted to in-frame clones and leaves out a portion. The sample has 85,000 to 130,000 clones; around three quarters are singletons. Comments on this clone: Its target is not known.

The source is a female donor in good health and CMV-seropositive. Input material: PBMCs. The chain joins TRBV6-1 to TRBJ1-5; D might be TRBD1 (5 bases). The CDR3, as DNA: TGTGCCAGCAGTGAGAGGAGACAGTTGCCCCAGCATTTT. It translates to CASSERRQLPQHF.